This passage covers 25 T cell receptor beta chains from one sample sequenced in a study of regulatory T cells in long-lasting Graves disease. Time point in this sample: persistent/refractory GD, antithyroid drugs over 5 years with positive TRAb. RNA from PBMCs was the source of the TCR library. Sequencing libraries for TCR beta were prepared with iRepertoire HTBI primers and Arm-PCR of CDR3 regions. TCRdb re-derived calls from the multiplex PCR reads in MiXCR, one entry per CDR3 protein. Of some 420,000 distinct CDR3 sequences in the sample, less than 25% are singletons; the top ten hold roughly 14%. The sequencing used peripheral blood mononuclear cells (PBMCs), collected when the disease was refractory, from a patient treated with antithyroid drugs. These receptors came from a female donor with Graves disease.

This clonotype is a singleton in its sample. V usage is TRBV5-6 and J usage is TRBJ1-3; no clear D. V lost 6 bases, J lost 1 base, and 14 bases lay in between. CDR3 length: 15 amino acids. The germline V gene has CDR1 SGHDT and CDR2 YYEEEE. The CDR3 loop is CASTRGGPSGNTIYF. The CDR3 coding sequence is TGTGCCAGCACCCGGGGAGGGCCATCTGGAAACACCATATATTTT.

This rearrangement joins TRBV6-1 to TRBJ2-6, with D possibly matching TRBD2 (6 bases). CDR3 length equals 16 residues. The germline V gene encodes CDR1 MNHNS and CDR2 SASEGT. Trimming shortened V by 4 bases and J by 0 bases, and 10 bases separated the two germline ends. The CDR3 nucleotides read TGTGCCAGCAGTGTTGGGGGGACCTCTGGGGCCAACGTCCTGACTTTC. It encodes CASSVGGTSGANVLTF.

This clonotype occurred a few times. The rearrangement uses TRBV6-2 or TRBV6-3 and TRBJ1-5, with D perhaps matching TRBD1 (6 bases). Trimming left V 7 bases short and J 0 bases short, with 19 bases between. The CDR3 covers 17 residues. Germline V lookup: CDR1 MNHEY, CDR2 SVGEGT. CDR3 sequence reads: CASTGGLAQYSNQPQHF. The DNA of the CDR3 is TGTGCCAGCACCGGGGGGCTTGCGCAGTATAGCAATCAGCCCCAGCATTTT.

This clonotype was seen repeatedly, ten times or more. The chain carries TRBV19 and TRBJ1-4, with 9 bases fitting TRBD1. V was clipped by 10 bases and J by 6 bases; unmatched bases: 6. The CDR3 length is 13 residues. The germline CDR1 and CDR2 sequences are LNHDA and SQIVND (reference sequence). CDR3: CATRDRVDEKLFF. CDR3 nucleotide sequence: TGTGCCACTAGGGACAGGGTGGATGAAAAACTGTTTTTT.

CDR3: CASRRERGAGGETQYF. The CDR3 coding sequence is TGTGCCAGCCGGAGGGAGCGGGGGGCGGGGGGGGAGACCCAGTACTTC. The rearrangement links TRBV28 to TRBJ2-5, with TRBD2 matching 9 bases. CDR1 is MDHEN and CDR2 is SYDVKM in the germline V gene. V was pared by 8 bases and J by 5 bases, with 15 bases of the junction left unmatched. The CDR3 extends over 16 amino acids. Full variable domain (remainder filled in from reference TRBV28 and TRBJ2-5): DVKVTQSSRYLVKRTGEKVFLECVQDMDHENMFWYRQDPGLGLRLIYFSYDVKMKEKGDIPEGYSVSREKKERFSLILESASTNQTSMYLCASRRERGAGGETQYFGPGTRLLVL.

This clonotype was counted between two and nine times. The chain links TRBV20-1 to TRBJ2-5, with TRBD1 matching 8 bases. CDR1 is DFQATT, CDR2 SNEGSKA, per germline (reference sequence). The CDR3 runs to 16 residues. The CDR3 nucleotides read TGCAGGGCCCCGAGACAGGGGCTAGGCGGGGAAGAGACCCAGTACTTC. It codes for CRAPRQGLGGEETQYF.

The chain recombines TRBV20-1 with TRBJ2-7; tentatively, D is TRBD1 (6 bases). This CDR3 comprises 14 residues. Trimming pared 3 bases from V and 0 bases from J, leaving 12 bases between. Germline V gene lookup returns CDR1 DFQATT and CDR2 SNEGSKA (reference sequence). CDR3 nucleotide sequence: TGCAGTGCTAGCCACAGGGAGTTCTCCTACGAGCAGTACTTC. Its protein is CSASHREFSYEQYF.

CDR3 coding DNA: TGCGCCAGCAGCCAAGGAAGGGGACAGGGGGCTAACGAGCAGTACTTC. Translating gives CASSQGRGQGANEQYF. This rearrangement joins TRBV4-1 to TRBJ2-7; 12 bases fit TRBD1. The CDR3 is 16 residues long. The junction had 6 bases not matched to a gene; V was cut back by 1 base and J by 5 bases. Germline CDR1 is MGHRA and CDR2 is YSYEKL.

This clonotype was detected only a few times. This CDR3 reads CASSSYTENTGELFF. CDR3 coding DNA: TGTGCCAGCAGCTCCTACACTGAGAACACCGGGGAGCTGTTTTTT. The chain recombines TRBV7-3 with TRBJ2-2, with D hard to call. The CDR3 consists of 15 residues. The V and J ends lost 4 bases and 1 base respectively, with 10 bases between them. The germline gives CDR1 SGHTA, CDR2 FQGTGA.

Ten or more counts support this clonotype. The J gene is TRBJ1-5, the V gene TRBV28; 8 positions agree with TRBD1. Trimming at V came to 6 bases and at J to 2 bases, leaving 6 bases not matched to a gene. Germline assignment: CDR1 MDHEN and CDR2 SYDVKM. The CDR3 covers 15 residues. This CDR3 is CASRFPGGRNQPQHF. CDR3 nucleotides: TGTGCCAGCAGGTTCCCAGGGGGCCGCAATCAGCCCCAGCATTTT.

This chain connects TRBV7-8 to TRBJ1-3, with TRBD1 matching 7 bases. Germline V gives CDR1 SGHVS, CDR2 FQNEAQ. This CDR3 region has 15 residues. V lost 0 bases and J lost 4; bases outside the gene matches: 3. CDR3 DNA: TGTGCCAGCAGCTTAGCGACAGGGACCGGAAACACCATATATTTT. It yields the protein CASSLATGTGNTIYF. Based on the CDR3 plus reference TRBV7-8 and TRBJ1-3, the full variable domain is GAGVSQSPRYKVAKRGQDVALRCDPISGHVSLFWYQQALGQGPEFLTYFQNEAQLDKSGLPSDRFFAERPEGSVSTLKIQRTQQEDSAVYLCASSLATGTGNTIYFGEGSWLTVV.

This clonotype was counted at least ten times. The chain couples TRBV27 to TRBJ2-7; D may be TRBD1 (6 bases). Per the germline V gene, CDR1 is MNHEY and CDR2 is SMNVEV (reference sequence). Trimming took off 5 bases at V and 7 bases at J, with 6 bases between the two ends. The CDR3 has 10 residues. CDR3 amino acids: CASSRGEQYF. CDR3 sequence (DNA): TGTGCCAGCAGTAGGGGGGAGCAGTACTTC.

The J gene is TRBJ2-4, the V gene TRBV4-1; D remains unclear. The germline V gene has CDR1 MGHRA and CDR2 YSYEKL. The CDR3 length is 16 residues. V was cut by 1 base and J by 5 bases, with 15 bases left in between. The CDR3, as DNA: TGCGCCAGCAGCCAAGTAGGGCGCAGCAGAGAAAACATTCAGTACTTC. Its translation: CASSQVGRSRENIQYF.

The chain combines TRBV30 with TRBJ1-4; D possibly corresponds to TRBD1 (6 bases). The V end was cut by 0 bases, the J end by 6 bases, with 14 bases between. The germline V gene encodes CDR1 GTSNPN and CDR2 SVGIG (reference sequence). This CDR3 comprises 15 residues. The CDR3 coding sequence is TGTGCCTGGAGTGTAAGGGGGGCCCAGGATGAAAAACTGTTTTTT. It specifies CAWSVRGAQDEKLFF.

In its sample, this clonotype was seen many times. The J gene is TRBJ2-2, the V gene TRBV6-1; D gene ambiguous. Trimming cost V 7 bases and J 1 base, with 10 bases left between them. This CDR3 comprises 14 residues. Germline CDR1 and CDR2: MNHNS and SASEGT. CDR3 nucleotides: TGTGCCAGCACTTCCCGACAGAACACCGGGGAGCTGTTTTTT. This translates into CASTSRQNTGELFF.

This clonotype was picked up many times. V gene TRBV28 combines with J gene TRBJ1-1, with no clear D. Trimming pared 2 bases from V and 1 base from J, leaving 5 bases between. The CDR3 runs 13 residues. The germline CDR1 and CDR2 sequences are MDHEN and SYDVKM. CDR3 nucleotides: TGTGCCAGCAGTTTACTCGGGAACACTGAAGCTTTCTTT. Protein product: CASSLLGNTEAFF. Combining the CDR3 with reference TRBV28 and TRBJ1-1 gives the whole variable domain DVKVTQSSRYLVKRTGEKVFLECVQDMDHENMFWYRQDPGLGLRLIYFSYDVKMKEKGDIPEGYSVSREKKERFSLILESASTNQTSMYLCASSLLGNTEAFFGQGTRLTVV.

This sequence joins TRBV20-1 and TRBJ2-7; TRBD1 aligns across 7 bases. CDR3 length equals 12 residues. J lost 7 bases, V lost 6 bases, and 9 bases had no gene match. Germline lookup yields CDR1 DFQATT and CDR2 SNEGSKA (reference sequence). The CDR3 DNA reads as TGCAGTGCCCGCTCCCAGGGACAGGAGCAGTACTTC. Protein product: CSARSQGQEQYF.

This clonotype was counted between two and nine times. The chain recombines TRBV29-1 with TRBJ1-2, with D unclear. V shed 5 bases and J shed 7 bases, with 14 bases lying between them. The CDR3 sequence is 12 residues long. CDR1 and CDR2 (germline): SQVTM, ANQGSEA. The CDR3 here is CSVSPDLGGYTF. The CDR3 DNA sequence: TGCAGCGTTTCTCCGGACCTCGGTGGCTACACCTTC. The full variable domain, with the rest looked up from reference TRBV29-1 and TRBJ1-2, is SAVISQKPSRDICQRGTSLTIQCQVDSQVTMMFWYRQQPGQSLTLIATANQGSEATYESGFVIDKFPISRPNLTFSTLTVSNMSPEDSSIYLCSVSPDLGGYTFGSGTRLTVV.

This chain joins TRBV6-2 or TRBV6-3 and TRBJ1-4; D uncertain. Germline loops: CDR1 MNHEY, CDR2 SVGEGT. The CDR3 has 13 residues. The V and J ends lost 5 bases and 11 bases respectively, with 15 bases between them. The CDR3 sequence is CASSPTGNPKLFF. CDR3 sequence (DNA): TGTGCCAGCAGTCCAACCGGGAACCCTAAACTGTTTTTT.

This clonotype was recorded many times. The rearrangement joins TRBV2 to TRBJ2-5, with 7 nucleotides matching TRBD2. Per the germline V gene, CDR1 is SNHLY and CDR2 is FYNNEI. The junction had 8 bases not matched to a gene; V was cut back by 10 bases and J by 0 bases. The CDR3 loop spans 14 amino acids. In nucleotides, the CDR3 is TGTGCCATAATGACTAGCTCGTACCAAGAGACCCAGTACTTC. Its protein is CAIMTSSYQETQYF. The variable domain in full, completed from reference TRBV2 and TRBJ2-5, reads EPEVTQTPSHQVTQMGQEVILRCVPISNHLYFYWYRQILGQKVEFLVSFYNNEISEKSEIFDDQFSVERPDGSNFTLKIRSTKLEDSAMYFCAIMTSSYQETQYFGPGTRLLVL.

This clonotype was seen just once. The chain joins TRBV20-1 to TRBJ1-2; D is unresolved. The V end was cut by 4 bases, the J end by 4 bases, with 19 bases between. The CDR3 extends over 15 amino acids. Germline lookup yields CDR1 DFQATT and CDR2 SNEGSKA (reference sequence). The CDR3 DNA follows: TGCAGTGCTACAACCGGATTAGCTCCTGGCTATGGCTACACCTTC. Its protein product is CSATTGLAPGYGYTF.

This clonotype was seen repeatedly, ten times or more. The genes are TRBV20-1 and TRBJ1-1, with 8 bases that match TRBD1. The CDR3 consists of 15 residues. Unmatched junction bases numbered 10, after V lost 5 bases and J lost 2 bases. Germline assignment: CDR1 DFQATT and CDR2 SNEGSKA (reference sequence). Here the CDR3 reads CSAFLLGQANTEAFF. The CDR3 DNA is TGCAGTGCTTTCCTTTTGGGACAGGCCAACACTGAAGCTTTCTTT.

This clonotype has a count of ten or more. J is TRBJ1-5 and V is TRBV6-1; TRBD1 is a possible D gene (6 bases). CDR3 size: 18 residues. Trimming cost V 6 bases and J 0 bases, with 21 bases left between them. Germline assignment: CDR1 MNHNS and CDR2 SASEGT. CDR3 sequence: CASRRIPRTDLSNQPQHF. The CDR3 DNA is TGTGCCAGCAGGAGAATCCCCCGGACAGACCTTAGCAATCAGCCCCAGCATTTT.

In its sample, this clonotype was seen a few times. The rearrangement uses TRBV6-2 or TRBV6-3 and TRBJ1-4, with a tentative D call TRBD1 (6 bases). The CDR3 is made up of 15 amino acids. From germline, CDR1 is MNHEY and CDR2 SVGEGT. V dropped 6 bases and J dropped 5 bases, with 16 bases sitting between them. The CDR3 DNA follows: TGTGCCAGCAGCCGCCGGACAGAGATAAATGAAAAACTGTTTTTT. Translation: CASSRRTEINEKLFF.

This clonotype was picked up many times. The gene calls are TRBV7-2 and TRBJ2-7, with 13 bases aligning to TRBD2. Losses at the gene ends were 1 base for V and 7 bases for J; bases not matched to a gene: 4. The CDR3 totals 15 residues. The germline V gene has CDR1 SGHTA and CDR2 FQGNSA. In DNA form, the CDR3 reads TGTGCCAGCAGCTTAGAACTAGCGGGAGGGGGTGAGCAGTACTTC. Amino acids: CASSLELAGGGEQYF.